Listed below are T cell receptor beta chains from one sample, sequenced in a study of T cells in Graves' hyperthyroidism and ophthalmopathy. MiXCR, run by TCRdb on the multiplex PCR reads, gives a single entry per CDR3 protein. The table includes over 500,000 distinct CDR3 sequences, roughly 15% detected once. The sequenced material came from blood. The receptors shown here come from a woman in her thirties or forties with Graves' hyperthyroidism. The CDR3 runs from the conserved cysteine through the conserved F or W. A D gene is named only where the DNA matches it firmly. Clone size is given for some rows only: seen once, a few or many times, or a class if the clone is expanded.

v_call	d_call	clone_size	j_call	cdr3_aa	cdr3_nt
TRBV20-1	TRBD2	many	TRBJ2-1	CRTGTSGNNEQFF	TGCAGAACCGGGACTAGCGGTAATAATGAGCAGTTCTTC
TRBV20-1	TRBD1	many	TRBJ2-7	CSAPRQGGYEQYF	TGCAGTGCTCCGAGACAGGGGGGTTACGAGCAGTACTTC
TRBV3-1	TRBD2	many	TRBJ2-7	CASSRGLAGGYSYEQYF	TGTGCCAGCAGCCGGGGACTAGCGGGGGGATACTCCTACGAGCAGTACTTC
TRBV28	TRBD1	many	TRBJ2-2	CASSPPGQGVRRELFF	TGTGCCAGCAGCCCCCCGGGACAGGGGGTTCGGAGGGAGCTGTTTTTT
TRBV20-1	TRBD1	many	TRBJ1-5	CSAPDREGVGNQPQHF	TGCAGTGCTCCTGACAGGGAGGGAGTGGGCAATCAGCCCCAGCATTTT
TRBV28	TRBD1	many	TRBJ1-2	CASSAWTGRAVNYGYTF	TGTGCCAGCAGTGCTTGGACAGGGAGAGCCGTGAACTATGGCTACACCTTC
TRBV4-1	NA	NA	TRBJ1-3	CASSQDGTGAGNTIYF	TGCGCCAGCAGCCAAGATGGGACCGGCGCTGGAAACACCATATATTTT
TRBV27	TRBD1	many	TRBJ1-4	CASSRTGIREKLFF	TGTGCCAGCAGCCGGACAGGGATACGTGAAAAACTGTTTTTT
TRBV20-1	TRBD1	many	TRBJ2-1	CSALGTAYNEQFF	TGCAGTGCCCTCGGGACAGCTTACAATGAGCAGTTCTTC
TRBV27	NA	few	TRBJ1-5	CAGSLSGSNQPQHF	TGTGCCGGCAGTTTATCTGGGAGCAATCAGCCCCAGCATTTT
TRBV2	NA	NA	TRBJ1-5	CASSRFNSNQPQHF	TGTGCCAGCAGCAGATTTAATAGCAATCAGCCCCAGCATTTT
TRBV5-1	TRBD2	many	TRBJ2-2	CASGGLAGAGTGELFF	TGCGCCAGCGGCGGACTAGCGGGAGCCGGAACCGGGGAGCTGTTTTTT
TRBV12-3/TRBV12-4	NA	NA	TRBJ2-7	CASSPLSGTEQYF	TGTGCCAGCAGTCCGTTATCAGGGACCGAGCAGTACTTC
TRBV27	TRBD1	NA	TRBJ2-1	CASMRGGSSYNEQFF	TGTGCCAGCATGAGAGGGGGCAGCTCCTACAATGAGCAGTTCTTC
TRBV3-1	TRBD1	few	TRBJ2-3	CASSQGGVGTGTDTQYF	TGTGCCAGCAGCCAAGGGGGAGTGGGGACAGGCACAGATACGCAGTATTTT
TRBV10-3	NA	many	TRBJ2-7	CAISDTSREPYEQYF	TGTGCCATCAGTGATACGTCCAGGGAACCCTACGAGCAGTACTTC
TRBV20-1	NA	NA	TRBJ1-2	CSAREGQAHGYTF	TGCAGTGCTAGAGAAGGTCAGGCCCATGGCTACACCTTC
TRBV7-8	NA	NA	TRBJ2-7	CASSSNLGYYEQYF	TGTGCCAGCAGCTCCAACTTGGGATACTATGAGCAGTACTTC
TRBV6-4	TRBD2	NA	TRBJ2-3	CASRMKGLAASTDTQYF	TGTGCCAGCAGGATGAAAGGACTAGCAGCTAGCACAGATACGCAGTATTTT
TRBV20-1	TRBD2	many	TRBJ2-7	CSASELAGYEQYF	TGCAGTGCTAGTGAATTAGCGGGTTACGAGCAGTACTTC
TRBV20-1	NA	many	TRBJ2-5	CSASSGVETQYF	TGCAGTGCTAGTTCAGGAGTGGAGACCCAGTACTTC
TRBV5-1	TRBD2	many	TRBJ2-3	CASSLGGGSTDTQYF	TGTGCCAGCTCCCTAGGCGGGGGGAGCACAGATACGCAGTATTTT
TRBV2	NA	many	TRBJ2-7	CASTFGSRASYEQYF	TGTGCCAGCACATTCGGGAGTCGGGCTTCCTACGAGCAGTACTTC
TRBV9	NA	many	TRBJ1-1	CASSEGEGGMNTEAFF	TGTGCCAGCAGCGAGGGGGAGGGGGGAATGAACACTGAAGCTTTCTTT
TRBV2	NA	many	TRBJ2-7	CASSTQARTYEQYF	TGTGCCAGCAGTACCCAAGCCAGGACCTACGAGCAGTACTTC
TRBV2	NA	many	TRBJ2-3	CASSRLSDTDTQYF	TGTGCCAGCAGTCGACTCTCTGACACAGATACGCAGTATTTT
TRBV2	NA	many	TRBJ2-4	CASKIGGHIQYF	TGTGCCAGCAAGATAGGGGGGCACATTCAGTACTTC
TRBV6-1	TRBD2	many	TRBJ2-3	CASSPSTSGRADTQYF	TGTGCCAGCAGTCCATCGACTAGCGGGAGGGCCGACACGCAGTATTTT
TRBV13	TRBD1	NA	TRBJ2-5	CASSLEDRGQTQYF	TGTGCCAGCAGCTTAGAGGACAGGGGGCAGACCCAGTACTTC
TRBV28	NA	many	TRBJ2-1	CASSRGAAYEQFF	TGTGCCAGCAGCCGTGGGGCCGCATATGAGCAGTTCTTC
TRBV6-2/TRBV6-3	TRBD2	few	TRBJ2-1	CASSYPTSGEQFF	TGTGCCAGCAGTTACCCGACTAGCGGAGAGCAGTTCTTC
TRBV27	NA	NA	TRBJ2-7	CASSPFYEQYF	TGTGCCAGCAGTCCGTTCTACGAGCAGTACTTC
TRBV20-1	TRBD1	many	TRBJ2-1	CSARGKEGQGGNEQFF	TGCAGTGCTAGAGGCAAAGAGGGACAGGGAGGCAATGAGCAGTTCTTC
TRBV30	NA	many	TRBJ2-5	CAWSGGGQTQYF	TGTGCCTGGAGTGGTGGGGGACAGACCCAGTACTTC
TRBV10-2	TRBD2	many	TRBJ2-7	CASSEQIAGGVEQYF	TGCGCCAGCAGTGAGCAAATAGCGGGGGGAGTCGAGCAGTACTTC
TRBV28	NA	NA	TRBJ2-3	CASTWASTDTQYF	TGTGCCAGCACCTGGGCTAGCACAGATACGCAGTATTTT
TRBV16	NA	many	TRBJ1-2	CASSLNWERIGYTF	TGTGCCAGCAGTCTCAATTGGGAGCGTATAGGCTACACCTTC
TRBV10-3	NA	NA	TRBJ2-1	CAISLTGAYNEQFF	TGTGCCATCAGTCTAACGGGAGCGTACAATGAGCAGTTCTTC